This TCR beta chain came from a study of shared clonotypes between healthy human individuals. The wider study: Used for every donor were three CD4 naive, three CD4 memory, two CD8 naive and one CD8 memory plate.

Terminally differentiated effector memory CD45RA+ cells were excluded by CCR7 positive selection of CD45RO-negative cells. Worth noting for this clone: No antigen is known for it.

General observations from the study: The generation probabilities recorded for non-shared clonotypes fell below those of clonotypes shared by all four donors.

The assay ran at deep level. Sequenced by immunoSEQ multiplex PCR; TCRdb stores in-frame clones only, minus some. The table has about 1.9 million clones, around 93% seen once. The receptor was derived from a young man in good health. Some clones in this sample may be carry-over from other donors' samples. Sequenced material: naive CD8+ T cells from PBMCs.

CDR3 nucleotide sequence: TGTGCCAGCAGCGCTGGGACAGCCTTTCGTGGCTACACCTTC. This sequence encodes CASSAGTAFRGYTF. The V call is TRBV7-9, the J call TRBJ1-2; 7 bases line up with TRBD1. V lost 5 bases and J lost 7; bases outside the gene matches: 10. The CDR3 runs to 14 residues. Germline lookup yields CDR1 SEHNR and CDR2 FQNEAQ (reference sequence).